A single sample gave rise to the 20 T cell receptor beta chains below, sequenced in a study of lymphopenia after photon versus proton radiotherapy. TCRdb's table, derived via immunoSEQ multiplex PCR, lists solely in-frame clones and lacks some. The sample carries around 70,000 clones, approximately 90% recorded once. Source: peripheral blood, taken from a patient treated with photon-based radiotherapy. Receptors were obtained from a woman aged 40 to 49 with cholangiocarcinoma.

The chain carries TRBV9 and TRBJ2-1; 7 positions match TRBD1. Germline assignment: CDR1 SGDLS and CDR2 YYNGEE. This CDR3 has 16 residues. The V gene end was trimmed by 4 bases and the J gene end by 3 bases; junction bases not matched to a gene: 10. The CDR3 coding sequence is TGTGCCAGCAGCCCTGGGGGACAGCTCCTCTACAATGAGCAGTTCTTC. Encoded protein: CASSPGGQLLYNEQFF.

The chain is built from TRBV9 and TRBJ1-6; D may be TRBD1 (6 bases). Germline V CDR1 and CDR2: SGDLS, YYNGEE. V shed 0 bases and J shed 7 bases, with 8 bases lying between them. The CDR3 consists of 14 residues. This chain's CDR3 is CASSVGQDNSPLHF. The CDR3 region has the DNA TGTGCCAGCAGCGTAGGACAGGACAATTCACCCCTCCACTTT.

This chain links TRBV5-1 with TRBJ2-3; the D gene is possibly TRBD2 (5 bases). CDR3 length: 17 amino acids. With 0 bases removed from V and 6 bases from J, the gap between germline ends came to 20 bases. Germline values: CDR1 SGHRS, CDR2 YFSETQ. The CDR3 sequence is CASSLEWFGTPGDTQYF. Written as DNA, the CDR3 is TGCGCCAGCAGCTTGGAATGGTTCGGAACCCCGGGGGATACGCAGTATTTT.

The rearrangement links TRBV19 to TRBJ2-7; 8 bases fit TRBD1. Germline V gene lookup returns CDR1 LNHDA and CDR2 SQIVND (reference sequence). V dropped 4 bases and J dropped 3; count of bases not matched to a gene: 11. The CDR3 loop spans 16 amino acids. The chain's CDR3 is CASSSEFETGDYEQYF. The CDR3 nucleotides are TGTGCCAGTAGTAGTGAGTTCGAGACAGGGGACTACGAGCAGTACTTC.

This chain joins TRBV5-1 and TRBJ2-2; D could derive from TRBD1 or TRBD2 (5 bases each). CDR1 and CDR2 (germline): SGHRS, YFSETQ. Trimming removed 4 bases at V and 6 bases at J, with 16 bases between. The CDR3 loop spans 15 amino acids. CDR3: CASSPRDLASGELFF. CDR3 bases: TGCGCCAGCAGCCCCCGGGACCTAGCATCCGGGGAGCTGTTTTTT.

The chain recombines TRBV10-3 with TRBJ2-7; D possibly corresponds to TRBD1 (5 bases). V was shortened by 3 bases and J by 2 bases, with 11 bases between the two germline ends. Germline assignment: CDR1 ENHRY and CDR2 SYGVKD. CDR3 length: 14 amino acids. This CDR3 is CAISEGANPYEQYF. The CDR3 region has the DNA TGTGCCATCAGTGAAGGGGCTAACCCCTACGAGCAGTACTTC.

This clone came up once. The rearrangement links TRBV7-9 to TRBJ2-7; D unresolved. Germline-derived CDR1 and CDR2 are SEHNR and FQNEAQ (reference sequence). This CDR3 has 12 amino acids. The V gene lost 3 bases and the J gene lost 6 bases, with 9 bases spanning the gap. In nucleotides, the CDR3 is TGTGCCAGCAGCTTTATCGGATCCGAGCAGTACTTC. Translating gives CASSFIGSEQYF.

This clone was detected only once. The V gene is TRBV13, the J gene TRBJ1-3; 8 bases line up with TRBD1. The V and J ends lost 0 bases and 8 bases, in that order; junction bases with no gene match: 9. CDR3 size: 16 residues. Germline V gene sequence: CDR1 PRHDT, CDR2 FYEKMQ (reference sequence). The DNA of the CDR3 is TGTGCCAGCAGCTTAGGTTCAAGGACAGGGCTGCACACCATATATTTT. Its translation is CASSLGSRTGLHTIYF.

The gene calls are TRBV2 and TRBJ2-7; D remains unclear. Germline assignment: CDR1 SNHLY and CDR2 FYNNEI. This CDR3 is built from 11 residues. V lost 6 bases and J lost 0, with 3 bases in between. The CDR3 bases are TGTGCCAGCAGCAACTCCTACGAGCAGTACTTC. Amino acid sequence: CASSNSYEQYF.

The chain links TRBV10-3 to TRBJ1-1, with D unclear. Per germline, CDR1 ENHRY and CDR2 SYGVKD. The CDR3 spans 13 residues. The germline V and J ends were trimmed by 10 bases and 0 bases, with 12 bases remaining between them. The CDR3 region is CATLGGLNTEAFF. The CDR3 DNA is TGTGCCACCCTGGGCGGACTGAACACTGAAGCTTTCTTT.

The rearrangement uses TRBV7-6 and TRBJ2-3; unclear D gene. CDR1 is SGHVS, CDR2 FNYEAQ, per germline. The V gene lost 2 bases and the J gene lost 6 bases, with 6 bases spanning the gap. The CDR3 is 12 residues long. The CDR3 sequence: CASSLPRDTQYF. The DNA for the CDR3 is TGTGCCAGCAGCTTACCGCGGGATACGCAGTATTTT.

The V and J genes are TRBV27 and TRBJ2-7; 10 bases align to TRBD2. CDR1 and CDR2 from the germline V gene are MNHEY and SMNVEV (reference sequence). V lost 6 bases and J lost 3; bases outside the gene matches: 5. The CDR3 runs to 14 residues. The CDR3 sequence is CASRRAGGYYEQYF. The CDR3 nucleotides read TGTGCCAGCAGGAGAGCGGGAGGGTACTACGAGCAGTACTTC.

The chain is built from TRBV19 and TRBJ2-7; D perhaps matches TRBD2 (5 bases). Germline CDR1 reads LNHDA; CDR2 reads SQIVND (reference sequence). V was clipped by 5 bases and J by 5 bases, with 19 bases between them. The CDR3 contains 15 residues. In DNA, the CDR3 is TGTGCCAGTAGTGGCCGGGGAAGGGAAGGGAACGAGCAGTACTTC. It is translated as CASSGRGREGNEQYF.

The V call is TRBV14, the J call TRBJ2-5; the D is unclear. Deletions cut 2 bases from V and 1 base from J, with 5 bases between. In germline, CDR1 is SGHDN, CDR2 FVKESK. The CDR3 covers 13 residues. This chain's CDR3 is CASSQRVQETQYF. The CDR3 DNA reads as TGTGCCAGCAGCCAAAGGGTCCAAGAGACCCAGTACTTC.

The DNA of the CDR3 is TGTGCCAGTAGTTCACAGGAATACGAGCAGTACTTC. It encodes CASSSQEYEQYF. This chain joins TRBV19 and TRBJ2-7, with D possibly TRBD1 on 5 matching bases. The CDR3 is made up of 12 amino acids. Germline loops: CDR1 LNHDA, CDR2 SQIVND (reference sequence). V was shortened by 5 bases and J by 4 bases, with 9 bases between the two germline ends. The entire variable domain, with the rest obtained from reference TRBV19 and TRBJ2-7, is as follows: DGGITQSPKYLFRKEGQNVTLSCEQNLNHDAMYWYRQDPGQGLRLIYYSQIVNDFQKGDIAEGYSVSREKKESFPLTVTSAQKNPTAFYLCASSSQEYEQYFGPGTRLTVT.

V usage is TRBV12-1 and J usage is TRBJ1-2. TRBV12-1 is annotated as a pseudogene. This CDR3 has 15 residues. The CDR3 protein is CASSSPGPAPDGYTF. CDR3 nucleotides: TGTGCCAGCAGCTCCCCAGGACCGGCACCCGACGGCTACACCTTC.

The chain recombines TRBV5-6 with TRBJ2-1; D ambiguous. CDR3 size: 14 residues. The V end lost 1 base, the J end lost 9 bases, and 14 bases lay between the germline ends. In germline, CDR1 is SGHDT, CDR2 YYEEEE. The CDR3 reads CASSLPIYSSEQFF. CDR3 DNA sequence: TGTGCCAGCAGCTTGCCCATTTATAGCTCTGAGCAGTTCTTC.

V gene TRBV10-1 combines with J gene TRBJ1-1, with unresolved D. Germline V gives CDR1 WNHNN, CDR2 SYGVQD (reference sequence). The ends were cut back, 0 bases at V and 1 base at J, with 0 bases in the middle. CDR3 size: 12 residues. The CDR3 bases are TGCGCCAGCAGTGAGTCGAACACTGAAGCTTTCTTT. It codes for CASSESNTEAFF.

The chain recombines TRBV28 with TRBJ1-1; D not resolved. Trimming cost V 3 bases and J 3 bases, with 8 bases left between them. The CDR3 has 13 amino acids. Germline CDR1 is MDHEN and CDR2 is SYDVKM. The chain's CDR3 is CASSFKGDTEAFF. The CDR3 DNA is TGTGCCAGCAGTTTTAAGGGTGACACTGAAGCTTTCTTT. The whole variable domain, filled in from reference TRBV28 and TRBJ1-1, reads DVKVTQSSRYLVKRTGEKVFLECVQDMDHENMFWYRQDPGLGLRLIYFSYDVKMKEKGDIPEGYSVSREKKERFSLILESASTNQTSMYLCASSFKGDTEAFFGQGTRLTVV.

This clone has only one observation. The chain recombines TRBV4-2 with TRBJ2-7; the match to TRBD2 covers 13 bases. Germline lookup yields CDR1 LGHNA and CDR2 YNFKEQ. The CDR3 consists of 18 residues. V lost 0 bases, J lost 5 bases, and 10 bases stayed unmatched. The CDR3 nucleotides read TGTGCCAGCAGCCAAGAGGAGACTAGCGGGGGGAGGGGCCACGAGCAGTACTTC. Residues: CASSQEETSGGRGHEQYF.